This TCR beta chain was captured by sequencing in a study of CD8+ T cells in alopecia areata. In each case, RNA was isolated and then reverse transcribed into cDNA as the sequencing template. Sequencing was performed with immunoSEQ multiplex PCR; in TCRdb, only in-frame clones are kept and a portion is missing. The sample consists of 150,000 to 200,000 clones, roughly 60% of them appearing once. The V gene's germline CDR1 is SGDLS and CDR2 YYNGEE. Trimming shortened V by 4 bases and J by 2 bases, and 15 bases separated the two germline ends. The CDR3 sequence is 15 residues long. The clonotype comes from a human donor in good health. What was sequenced was CD4+ T cells sorted from blood. The gene calls are TRBV9 and TRBJ2-5; possibly TRBD1 or TRBD2 for D (5 bases each). CDR3 sequence: CASSPNGAVQETQYF. The CDR3 region has the DNA TGTGCCAGCAGCCCCAACGGGGCAGTTCAAGAGACCCAGTACTTC. The full variable domain, completed using reference TRBV9 and TRBJ2-5, is DSGVTQTPKHLITATGQRVTLRCSPRSGDLSVYWYQQSLDQGLQFLIQYYNGEERAKGNILERFSAQQFPDLHSELNLSSLELGDSALYFCASSPNGAVQETQYFGPGTRLLVL.